The 29 T cell receptor beta chains in this list originate from one sample, sequenced in a study of cytomegalovirus exposure and HLA in healthy donors. Clones were read by immunoSEQ multiplex PCR, and TCRdb kept only the in-frame ones, dropping some. Of around 150,000 clones in the sample, roughly nine tenths were seen once. Sequenced input: PBMCs. All receptors derive from a woman younger than 30 in good health and CMV-seropositive.

V is TRBV4-1 and J is TRBJ2-7, with D perhaps TRBD2 (5 bases). V lost 6 bases to trimming and J lost 0 bases, with 15 bases between them. Germline CDR1 is MGHRA and CDR2 is YSYEKL. The CDR3 totals 15 residues. CDR3 residues: CASSTLGISSYEQYF. Written as DNA, the CDR3 is TGCGCCAGCAGTACCCTCGGGATTAGCTCCTACGAGCAGTACTTC.

V gene TRBV7-2 combines with J gene TRBJ2-5, with D hard to call. Looked up from germline, CDR1 is SGHTA and CDR2 is FQGNSA. The V end was cut by 2 bases, the J end by 1 base, with 17 bases between. The CDR3 totals 17 residues. CDR3 sequence reads: CASSLFLDSPGQETQYF. The DNA for the CDR3 is TGTGCCAGCAGCTTATTTTTGGATTCCCCGGGCCAAGAGACCCAGTACTTC.

The genes are TRBV14 and TRBJ1-4; TRBD1 aligns across 9 bases. The CDR3 sequence is 14 residues long. J was trimmed by 7 bases and V by 2 bases; bases with no gene match: 2. Germline CDR1 SGHDN, CDR2 FVKESK. CDR3 protein: CASSQPGQGEKLFF. The CDR3 nucleotides are TGTGCCAGCAGCCAACCGGGACAGGGTGAAAAACTGTTTTTT.

The chain recombines TRBV7-6 with TRBJ2-5, with 13 bases matching TRBD2. From germline, CDR1 is SGHVS and CDR2 FNYEAQ. J gave up 2 bases and V 4 bases, and 4 bases lay outside the gene matches. The CDR3 length is 16 residues. The CDR3, as DNA: TGTGCCAGCAGCTCCGGGACTAGCGGGACTCAAGAGACCCAGTACTTC. Amino acids: CASSSGTSGTQETQYF.

This clone occurred once. The chain has TRBV27 and TRBJ1-4; tentative D call: TRBD1 (6 bases). This CDR3 comprises 16 residues. Trimming cost V 4 bases and J 5 bases, with 17 bases left between them. Germline V lookup: CDR1 MNHEY, CDR2 SMNVEV (reference sequence). CDR3 loop: CASSSQGTLSNEKLFF. The CDR3 region has the DNA TGTGCCAGCAGTTCGCAGGGGACCTTGTCAAATGAAAAACTGTTTTTT.

This chain links TRBV27 with TRBJ2-1; 13 bases match TRBD2. The CDR3 has 15 amino acids. Losses at the gene ends were 5 bases for V and 6 bases for J; bases not matched to a gene: 4. Germline CDR1 is MNHEY and CDR2 is SMNVEV (reference sequence). The CDR3 is CASSPRTSGGNEQFF. Here the CDR3 DNA reads TGTGCCAGCAGTCCCCGGACTAGCGGGGGCAATGAGCAGTTCTTC.

The rearrangement links TRBV5-6 to TRBJ2-1; 11 bases are shared with TRBD2. CDR1 is SGHDT, CDR2 YYEEEE, per germline. The junction had 7 bases not matched to a gene; V was cut back by 4 bases and J by 1 base. CDR3 size: 17 residues. In DNA, the CDR3 is TGTGCCAGCAGCCCTGGGACTAGCGGACTATCCTACAATGAGCAGTTCTTC. The encoded protein is CASSPGTSGLSYNEQFF.

This chain links TRBV19 with TRBJ2-7, with a tentative D call TRBD1 (6 bases). CDR1 and CDR2 (germline): LNHDA, SQIVND (reference sequence). V gave up 5 bases and J gave up 2 bases, with 10 bases separating them. The CDR3 loop spans 13 amino acids. CDR3 loop: CASSPGQTYEQYF. CDR3 nucleotide sequence: TGTGCCAGTAGTCCCGGACAGACCTACGAGCAGTACTTC.

This clone showed up just once. This sequence joins TRBV6-1 and TRBJ2-3, with TRBD2 matching 7 bases. The junction had 9 bases not matched to a gene; V was cut back by 3 bases and J by 6 bases. CDR3 length: 15 amino acids. Per the germline V gene, CDR1 is MNHNS and CDR2 is SASEGT. CDR3 DNA sequence: TGTGCCAGCAGTGAGGGCGGGAGTGTAACGGATACGCAGTATTTT. It is translated as CASSEGGSVTDTQYF.

The V and J genes are TRBV27 and TRBJ2-1; D is perhaps TRBD2 (6 bases). CDR3 length: 15 amino acids. The V gene lost 5 bases and the J gene lost 6 bases, with 17 bases spanning the gap. Per the germline V gene, CDR1 is MNHEY and CDR2 is SMNVEV (reference sequence). CDR3 in amino acids: CASSPGTGVGNEQFF. The CDR3 DNA is TGTGCCAGCAGTCCCGGGACGGGGGTGGGCAATGAGCAGTTCTTC.

This chain links TRBV30 with TRBJ2-2; 16 bases line up with TRBD2. With 4 bases clipped from V and 6 bases from J, the junction kept 8 bases outside the gene matches. Germline V gene sequence: CDR1 GTSNPN, CDR2 SVGIG (reference sequence). The CDR3 consists of 17 residues. CDR3 DNA sequence: TGTGCCTGGACAGGGACTAGCGGGAGGGCCGGCTCCGGGGAGCTGTTTTTT. Amino acids: CAWTGTSGRAGSGELFF.

The rearrangement uses TRBV29-1 and TRBJ2-7; D remains ambiguous. This CDR3 has 11 residues. The V gene's germline CDR1 is SQVTM and CDR2 ANQGSEA. V lost 4 bases and J 1 base, leaving 5 bases between the germline ends. CDR3 amino acids: CSVAESYEQYF. The CDR3 DNA follows: TGCAGCGTTGCTGAGTCCTACGAGCAGTACTTC.

This chain joins TRBV6-1 and TRBJ2-1; TRBD2 matches at 10 bases. CDR3 length: 14 amino acids. Germline values: CDR1 MNHNS, CDR2 SASEGT. After removal of 5 bases from V and 8 bases from J, the junction contained 6 bases not matched to a gene. The CDR3 loop reads CASSMGLALDEQFF. DNA of the CDR3: TGTGCCAGCAGTATGGGACTAGCGCTGGATGAGCAGTTCTTC.

The rearrangement links TRBV28 to TRBJ2-1; 16 bases line up with TRBD2. CDR1 is MDHEN and CDR2 is SYDVKM in the germline V gene. Trimming removed 4 bases from V and 16 bases from J; junction bases left unmatched: 13. This CDR3 contains 16 residues. CDR3 region: CASSSPAGTSGRASFF. As DNA, the CDR3 is TGTGCCAGCAGTTCCCCGGCCGGGACTAGCGGGAGGGCCAGCTTCTTC.

The chain joins TRBV6-1 to TRBJ2-6; D is uncertain. The V and J ends lost 2 bases and 0 bases respectively, with 5 bases between them. CDR1 is MNHNS, CDR2 SASEGT, per germline. This CDR3 has 15 residues. The CDR3 reads CASSERYSGANVLTF. DNA of the CDR3: TGTGCCAGCAGTGAACGGTACTCTGGGGCCAACGTCCTGACTTTC.

The V call is TRBV9, the J call TRBJ2-7; 10 nucleotides agree with TRBD2. Germline lookup yields CDR1 SGDLS and CDR2 YYNGEE. V lost 0 bases, J lost 2 bases, and 2 bases stayed unmatched. CDR3 length: 15 amino acids. Written as DNA, the CDR3 is TGTGCCAGCAGCGTAGGGACTAGCGGACCCTACGAGCAGTACTTC. This gives the protein CASSVGTSGPYEQYF.

The V gene is TRBV18, the J gene TRBJ1-2, with a weak D call TRBD1 (6 bases). Trimming removed 8 bases at V and 0 bases at J, with 13 bases between. In germline, CDR1 is KGHSH, CDR2 LQKENI. The CDR3 sequence is 14 residues long. CDR3 DNA: TGTGCCAGCACCATACAGGGATCTAACTATGGCTACACCTTC. Protein sequence: CASTIQGSNYGYTF.

The J gene is TRBJ2-1, the V gene TRBV9, with TRBD2 matching over 10 bases. From germline, CDR1 is SGDLS and CDR2 YYNGEE. CDR3 length equals 16 residues. V dropped 4 bases and J dropped 7; count of bases not matched to a gene: 11. The CDR3 is CASSPRLAGVGNEQFF. In nucleotides, the CDR3 is TGTGCCAGCAGCCCTCGGCTAGCGGGAGTAGGGAATGAGCAGTTCTTC.

The CDR3 loop reads CASSSWGTSDEQFF. The CDR3 DNA reads as TGTGCCAGCAGCTCATGGGGGACTAGCGATGAGCAGTTCTTC. The chain recombines TRBV7-6 with TRBJ2-1; 10 bases align to TRBD2. The trim removed 4 bases at V and 8 bases at J, leaving 5 bases unmatched. From germline, CDR1 is SGHVS and CDR2 FNYEAQ. CDR3 size: 14 residues.

The chain links TRBV27 to TRBJ2-3, with a tentative D call TRBD2 (6 bases). Deletions cut 2 bases from V and 1 base from J, with 13 bases between. The CDR3 covers 16 residues. Germline CDR1 MNHEY, CDR2 SMNVEV (reference sequence). The CDR3 is CASSLPLAVGTDTQYF. In DNA form, the CDR3 reads TGTGCCAGCAGTTTACCATTAGCGGTCGGCACAGATACGCAGTATTTT.

A single count supports this clone. This rearrangement joins TRBV12-5 to TRBJ2-3; 13 bases line up with TRBD2. The CDR3 is 17 residues long. The junction had 9 bases not matched to a gene; V was cut back by 6 bases and J by 3 bases. CDR1 is LGHNT, CDR2 FRNRAP, per germline. In nucleotides, the CDR3 is TGTGCTAGTGGCGATTCCGGACTAGCGGGAGTTACAGATACGCAGTATTTT. Protein: CASGDSGLAGVTDTQYF.

The genes are TRBV25-1 and TRBJ2-1; TRBD2 matches 15 bases. The CDR3 runs 15 residues. Germline V gene sequence: CDR1 MGHDK, CDR2 SYGVNS. With 3 bases clipped from V and 8 bases from J, the junction kept 2 bases outside the gene matches. The DNA for the CDR3 is TGTGCCAGCAGTGATGGACTAGCGGGAGGGTATGAGCAGTTCTTC. This translates into CASSDGLAGGYEQFF.

In the case of this clone: In the same sample, other DNA sequences code for this CDR3. V and J are TRBV30 and TRBJ2-7; possibly TRBD1 for D (6 bases). CDR1 and CDR2 (germline): GTSNPN, SVGIG (reference sequence). CDR3 length equals 11 residues. V gave up 5 bases and J gave up 7 bases, with 12 bases separating them. As DNA, the CDR3 is TGTGCCTGGGGAACAGGGCTGGAGCAGTACTTC. Protein product: CAWGTGLEQYF.

This sequence joins TRBV5-6 and TRBJ1-4; D is ambiguous. The length of the CDR3 is 16 residues. Between the trimmed V and J ends, which lost 3 bases and 3 bases, there was a span of 15 bases. Germline V gene sequence: CDR1 SGHDT, CDR2 YYEEEE. This CDR3 is CASSSLRVLSNEKLFF. CDR3 nucleotides: TGTGCCAGCAGCTCCCTGCGGGTTCTGTCTAATGAAAAACTGTTTTTT. The whole variable domain, filled in from reference TRBV5-6 and TRBJ1-4, reads DAGVTQSPTHLIKTRGQQVTLRCSPKSGHDTVSWYQQALGQGPQFIFQYYEEEERQRGNFPDRFSGHQFPNYSSELNVNALLLGDSALYLCASSSLRVLSNEKLFFGSGTQLSVL.

A word on this clone: Compared with germline, one end of the junction differs, possibly owing to a read error. CDR3 coding DNA: TGTGCTAGCAGCTTAGGTTCTAGCGGGTACGAGCAGTACTTC. Protein: CASSLGSSGYEQYF. The chain combines TRBV7-7 with TRBJ2-7; 8 nucleotides align to TRBD2. Germline-derived CDR1 and CDR2 are SSHAT and FNYEAQ (reference sequence). The CDR3 consists of 14 residues.

The chain employs TRBV5-8 and TRBJ1-1; D is perhaps TRBD1 (5 bases). Germline CDR1 is SGHTS and CDR2 is YDEGEE. The CDR3 contains 14 residues. V shed 1 base and J shed 0 bases, with 7 bases lying between them. The CDR3 reads CASSLLGVNTEAFF. In nucleotides, the CDR3 is TGTGCCAGCAGCTTGTTAGGGGTGAACACTGAAGCTTTCTTT.

The V and J genes are TRBV6-5 and TRBJ2-2, with 9 positions matching TRBD1. The CDR3 contains 14 residues. CDR1 is MNHEY, CDR2 SVGAGI, per germline. J lost 6 bases, V lost 7 bases, and 6 bases had no gene match. In DNA, the CDR3 is TGTGCCAGCACCTCGGACAGGGGCCCCGGGGAGCTGTTTTTT. Translation gives CASTSDRGPGELFF.

CDR3 sequence: CASSLVATSGKNIQYF. Here the CDR3 DNA reads TGTGCCAGCAGCTTAGTAGCGACTAGCGGCAAAAACATTCAGTACTTC. This chain connects TRBV7-2 to TRBJ2-4; 9 bases line up with TRBD2. V gave up 1 base and J gave up 3 bases; unmatched junction bases: 4. Germline V gives CDR1 SGHTA, CDR2 FQGNSA. The CDR3 totals 16 residues.

The chain uses TRBV10-2 and TRBJ2-7; 7 bases agree with TRBD1. The ends lost 0 bases at V and 10 bases at J; junction bases unmatched: 9. This CDR3 is built from 14 residues. Germline CDR1 reads WSHSY; CDR2 reads SAAADI. The CDR3 is CASSESGTARVQYF. CDR3 sequence (DNA): TGCGCCAGCAGTGAGTCCGGGACAGCCCGAGTTCAGTACTTC.